This T cell receptor beta chain was identified during a study of cytomegalovirus exposure and HLA in healthy donors. Study information: Unique TCRs numbering about 85 million, obtained from HLA-typed donors, made up an early data release.

Note on this clone: Antigen unknown.

Germline CDR1 SGHNT, CDR2 YYREEE (reference sequence). The V and J ends lost 6 bases and 4 bases respectively, with 22 bases between them. This CDR3 region has 16 residues. Overall study findings and caveats: Researchers reported that three CMV-associated chains were confirmed in vitro as CMV antigen-specific. According to an earlier analysis, most TCR beta V segments yielded productive rearrangements about 90% or about 30% of the time.

The donors comprised healthy bone marrow donors. The PCR employed 60 Vbeta primers together with 13 Jbeta primers. The protocol was immunoSEQ multiplex PCR, while the TCRdb copy is restricted to in-frame clones and leaves out a portion. The table shows under 200,000 clones, with roughly 85% occurring only once. Input material: PBMCs. The sequence came from a man aged 25 to 40 in good health and CMV-seropositive. The chain couples TRBV5-4 to TRBJ2-5, with a possible D match to TRBD2 (7 bases). The CDR3 DNA follows: TGTGCCAGCACCACGAGGGGAGGGGAGGGGGGAGAGACCCAGTACTTC. Residues: CASTTRGGEGGETQYF. The complete variable domain, with remaining parts taken from reference TRBV5-4 and TRBJ2-5, reads ETGVTQSPTHLIKTRGQQVTLRCSSQSGHNTVSWYQQALGQGPQFIFQYYREEENGRGNFPPRFSGLQFPNYSSELNVNALELDDSALYLCASTTRGGEGGETQYFGPGTRLLVL.